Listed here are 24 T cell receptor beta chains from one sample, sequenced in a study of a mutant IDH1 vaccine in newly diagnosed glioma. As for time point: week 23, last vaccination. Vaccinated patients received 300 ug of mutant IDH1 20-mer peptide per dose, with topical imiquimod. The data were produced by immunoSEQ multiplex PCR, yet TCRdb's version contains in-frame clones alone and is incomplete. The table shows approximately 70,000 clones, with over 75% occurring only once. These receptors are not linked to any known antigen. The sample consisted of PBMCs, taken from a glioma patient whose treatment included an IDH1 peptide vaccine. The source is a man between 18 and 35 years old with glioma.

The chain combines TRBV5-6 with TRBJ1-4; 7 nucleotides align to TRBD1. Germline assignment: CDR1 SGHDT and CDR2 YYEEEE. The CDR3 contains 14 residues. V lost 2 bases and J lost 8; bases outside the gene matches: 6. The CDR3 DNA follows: TGTGCCAGCAGCTTCCGACAGGGAATGGAAAAACTGTTTTTT. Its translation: CASSFRQGMEKLFF.

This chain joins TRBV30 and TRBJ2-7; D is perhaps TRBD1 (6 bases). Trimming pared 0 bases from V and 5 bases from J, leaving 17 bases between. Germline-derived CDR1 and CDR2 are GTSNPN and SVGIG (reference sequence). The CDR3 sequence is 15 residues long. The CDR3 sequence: CAWSVRWQGLDEQYF. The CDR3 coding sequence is TGTGCCTGGAGTGTAAGGTGGCAGGGGCTCGACGAGCAGTACTTC.

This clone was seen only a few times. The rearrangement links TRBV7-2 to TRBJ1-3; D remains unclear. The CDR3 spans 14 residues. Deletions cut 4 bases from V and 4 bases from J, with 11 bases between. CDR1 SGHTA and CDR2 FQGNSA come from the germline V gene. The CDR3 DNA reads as TGTGCCAGCAGCTCAACAGTGACCGGAAACACCATATATTTT. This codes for CASSSTVTGNTIYF.

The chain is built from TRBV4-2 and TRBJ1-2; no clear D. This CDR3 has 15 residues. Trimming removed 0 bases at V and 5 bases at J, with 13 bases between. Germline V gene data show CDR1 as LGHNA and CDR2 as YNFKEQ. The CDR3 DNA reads TGTGCCAGCAGCCAAGAACCAACCCCCGGATATGGCTACACCTTC. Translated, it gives CASSQEPTPGYGYTF.

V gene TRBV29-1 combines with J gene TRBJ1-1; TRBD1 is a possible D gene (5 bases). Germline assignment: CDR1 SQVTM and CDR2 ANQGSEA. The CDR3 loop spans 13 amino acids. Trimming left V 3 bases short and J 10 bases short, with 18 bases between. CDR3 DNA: TGCAGCGTTGACTCTCAGGGAAGGAGATTAGCTTTCTTT. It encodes CSVDSQGRRLAFF. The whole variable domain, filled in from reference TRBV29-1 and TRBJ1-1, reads SAVISQKPSRDICQRGTSLTIQCQVDSQVTMMFWYRQQPGQSLTLIATANQGSEATYESGFVIDKFPISRPNLTFSTLTVSNMSPEDSSIYLCSVDSQGRRLAFFGQGTRLTVV.

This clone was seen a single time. In DNA form, the CDR3 reads TGTGCCAGCAGCCAAGTTTCGGGGGCTCCTAGAGTTGGCTACACCTTC. Encoded protein: CASSQVSGAPRVGYTF. The rearrangement uses TRBV4-2 and TRBJ1-2, with a possible D match to TRBD1 (6 bases). V lost 1 base and J 7 bases, leaving 19 bases between the germline ends. The CDR3 length is 16 residues. CDR1 and CDR2 from the germline V gene are LGHNA and YNFKEQ.

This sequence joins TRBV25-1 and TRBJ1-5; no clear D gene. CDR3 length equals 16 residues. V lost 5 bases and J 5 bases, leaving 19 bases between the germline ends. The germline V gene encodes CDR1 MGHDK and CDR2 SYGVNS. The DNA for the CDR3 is TGTGCCAGCAGTCTTACTCCGGACCTCTCCGATCAGCCCCAGCATTTT. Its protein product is CASSLTPDLSDQPQHF. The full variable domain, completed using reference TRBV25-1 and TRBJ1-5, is EADIYQTPRYLVIGTGKKITLECSQTMGHDKMYWYQQDPGMELHLIHYSYGVNSTEKGDLSSESTVSRIRTEHFPLTLESARPSHTSQYLCASSLTPDLSDQPQHFGDGTRLSIL.

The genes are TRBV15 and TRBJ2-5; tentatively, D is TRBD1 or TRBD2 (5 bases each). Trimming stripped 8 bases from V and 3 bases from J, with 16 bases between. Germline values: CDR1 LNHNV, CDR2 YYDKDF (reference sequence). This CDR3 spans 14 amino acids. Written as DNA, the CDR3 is TGTGCCACCGAAAAAGGGACGGACAAAGAGACCCAGTACTTC. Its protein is CATEKGTDKETQYF.

The CDR3 loop is CAIGTTGRYEQYF. The CDR3, as DNA: TGTGCCATCGGCACGACAGGGAGGTACGAGCAGTACTTC. The chain has TRBV10-3 and TRBJ2-7; TRBD1 is a possible D gene (7 bases). The CDR3 covers 13 residues. The V end was cut by 8 bases, the J end by 4 bases, with 15 bases between. The germline gives CDR1 ENHRY, CDR2 SYGVKD.

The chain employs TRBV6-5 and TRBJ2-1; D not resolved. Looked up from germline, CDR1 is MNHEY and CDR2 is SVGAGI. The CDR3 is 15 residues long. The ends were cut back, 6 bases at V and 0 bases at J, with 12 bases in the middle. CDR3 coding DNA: TGTGCCAGCAGCCAGACTTATTCCTCCTACAATGAGCAGTTCTTC. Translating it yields CASSQTYSSYNEQFF.

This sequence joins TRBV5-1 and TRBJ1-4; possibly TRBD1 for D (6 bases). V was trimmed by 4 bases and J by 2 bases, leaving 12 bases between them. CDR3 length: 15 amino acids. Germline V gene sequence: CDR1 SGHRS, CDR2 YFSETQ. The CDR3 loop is CASSPGGQTNEKLFF. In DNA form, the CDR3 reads TGCGCCAGCAGCCCCGGGGGCCAGACTAATGAAAAACTGTTTTTT.

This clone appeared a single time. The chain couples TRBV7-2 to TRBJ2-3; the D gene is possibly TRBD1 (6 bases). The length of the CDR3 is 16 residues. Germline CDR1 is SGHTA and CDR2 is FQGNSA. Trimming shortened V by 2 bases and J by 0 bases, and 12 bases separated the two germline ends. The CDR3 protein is CASSLMAGTSTDTQYF. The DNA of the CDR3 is TGTGCCAGCAGCTTAATGGCAGGGACAAGCACAGATACGCAGTATTTT.

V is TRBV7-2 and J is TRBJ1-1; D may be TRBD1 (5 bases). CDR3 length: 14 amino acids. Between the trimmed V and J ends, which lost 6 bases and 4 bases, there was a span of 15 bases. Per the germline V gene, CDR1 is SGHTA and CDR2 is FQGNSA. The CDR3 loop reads CASRRDSARTEAFF. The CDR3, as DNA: TGTGCCAGCAGACGGGACTCGGCGCGCACTGAAGCTTTCTTT.

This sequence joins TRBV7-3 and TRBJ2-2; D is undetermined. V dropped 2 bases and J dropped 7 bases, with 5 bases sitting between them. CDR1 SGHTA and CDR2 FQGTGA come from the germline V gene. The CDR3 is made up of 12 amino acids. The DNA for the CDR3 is TGTGCCAGCAGCTTAGGATTCGGGGAGCTGTTTTTT. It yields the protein CASSLGFGELFF.

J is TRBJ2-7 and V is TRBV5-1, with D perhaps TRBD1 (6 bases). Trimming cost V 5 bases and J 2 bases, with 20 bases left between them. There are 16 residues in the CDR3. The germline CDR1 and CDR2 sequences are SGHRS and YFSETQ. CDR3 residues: CASRYDRRTSAYEQYF. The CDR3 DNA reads TGCGCCAGCAGGTACGACAGGAGAACTTCTGCCTACGAGCAGTACTTC.

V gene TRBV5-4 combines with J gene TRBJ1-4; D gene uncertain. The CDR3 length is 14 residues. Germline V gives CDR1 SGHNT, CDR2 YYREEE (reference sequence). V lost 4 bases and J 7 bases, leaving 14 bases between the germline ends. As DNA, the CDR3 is TGTGCCAGCAGCAGAGGCGGAGACGGTGAAAAACTGTTTTTT. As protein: CASSRGGDGEKLFF.

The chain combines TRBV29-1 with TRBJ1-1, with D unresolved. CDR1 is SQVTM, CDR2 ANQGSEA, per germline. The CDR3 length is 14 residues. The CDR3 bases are TGCAGTTTTTTTGGCTTAGCGACGGGCGCGGGCGCTTTCTTT. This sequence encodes CSFFGLATGAGAFF.

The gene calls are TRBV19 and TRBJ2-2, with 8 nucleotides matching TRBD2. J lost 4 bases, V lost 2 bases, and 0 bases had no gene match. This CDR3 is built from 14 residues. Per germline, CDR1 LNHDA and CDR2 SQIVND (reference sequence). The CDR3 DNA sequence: TGTGCCAGTAGTATACGGGGGGGCACCGGGGAGCTGTTTTTT. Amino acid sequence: CASSIRGGTGELFF.

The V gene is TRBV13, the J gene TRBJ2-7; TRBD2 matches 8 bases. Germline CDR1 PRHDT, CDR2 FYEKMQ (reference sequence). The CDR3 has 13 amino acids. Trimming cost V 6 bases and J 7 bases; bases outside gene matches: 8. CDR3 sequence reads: CASSSGTRREQYF. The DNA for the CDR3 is TGTGCCAGCAGTTCTGGGACTAGAAGGGAGCAGTACTTC.

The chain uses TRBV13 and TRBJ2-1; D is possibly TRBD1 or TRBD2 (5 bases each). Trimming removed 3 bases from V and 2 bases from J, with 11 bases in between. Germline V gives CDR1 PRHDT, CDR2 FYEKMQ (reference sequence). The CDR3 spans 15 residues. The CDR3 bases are TGTGCCAGCAGCTTCGGGACCCCCCCCTACAATGAGCAGTTCTTC. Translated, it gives CASSFGTPPYNEQFF.

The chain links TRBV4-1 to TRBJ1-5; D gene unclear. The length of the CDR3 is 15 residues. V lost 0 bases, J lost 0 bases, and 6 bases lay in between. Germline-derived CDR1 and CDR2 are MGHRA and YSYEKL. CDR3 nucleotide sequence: TGCGCCAGCAGCCAAGATCCTGATAGCAATCAGCCCCAGCATTTT. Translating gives CASSQDPDSNQPQHF.

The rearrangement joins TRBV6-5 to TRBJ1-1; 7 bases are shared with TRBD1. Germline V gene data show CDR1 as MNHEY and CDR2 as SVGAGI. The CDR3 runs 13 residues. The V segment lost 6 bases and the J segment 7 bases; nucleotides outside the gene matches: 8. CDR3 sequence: CASRTGTAVEAFF. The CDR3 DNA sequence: TGTGCCAGCAGGACCGGGACAGCCGTTGAAGCTTTCTTT.

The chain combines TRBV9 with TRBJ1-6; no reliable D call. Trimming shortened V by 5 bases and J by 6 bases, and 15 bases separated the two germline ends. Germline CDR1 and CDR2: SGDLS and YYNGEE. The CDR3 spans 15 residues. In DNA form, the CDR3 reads TGTGCCAGCAGGCCCAGTTGGGGTTCTAATTCACCCCTCCACTTT. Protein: CASRPSWGSNSPLHF. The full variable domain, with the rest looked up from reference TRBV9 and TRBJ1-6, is DSGVTQTPKHLITATGQRVTLRCSPRSGDLSVYWYQQSLDQGLQFLIQYYNGEERAKGNILERFSAQQFPDLHSELNLSSLELGDSALYFCASRPSWGSNSPLHFGNGTRLTVT.

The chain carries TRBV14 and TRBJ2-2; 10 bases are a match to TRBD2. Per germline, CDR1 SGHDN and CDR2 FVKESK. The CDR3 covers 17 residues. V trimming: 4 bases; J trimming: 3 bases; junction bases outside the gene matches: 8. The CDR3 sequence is CASSRLSSGSYTGELFF. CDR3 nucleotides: TGTGCCAGCAGCCGTCTGTCTAGCGGGAGTTACACCGGGGAGCTGTTTTTT.